Presented here are 16 T cell receptor delta chains from one specimen sequenced in a study of γδ T cells in repeated Plasmodium falciparum infection (dated by TCRdb to the early 2020s). Receptor libraries were prepared by multiplex PCR. The data were produced on an Illumina MiSeq. For TCRdb, the public reads were processed anew by CATT, and duplicate DNA sequences were folded into one row. This sample comprises 50,000 to 65,000 delta-chain clones, about 1.5% of them detected only once. The ten largest clonotypes hold 15% of the sample. For bulk TCR repertoire analysis, Vgamma9/Vdelta2+ and Vdelta2-negative gammadelta T cell populations were isolated by flow sorting from peripheral blood mononuclear cells. The sequencing input was gamma-delta T cells from blood. Source of these receptors: a pool of human donors (malaria-infected and uninfected, not separated).

As to this clone: TCRdb's protein, taken from a much larger clone, differs from this DNA's translation at residue 7, likely owing to a read error; the protein displayed comes from the DNA. This chain connects TRDV1 to TRDJ1; 13 positions match TRDD3. Per germline, CDR1 TSWWSYY and CDR2 QGS. V lost 2 bases, J lost 2 bases, and 23 bases stayed unmatched. This CDR3 has 23 residues. The CDR3 sequence: CALGEIWGTSSSYWGIRTDKLIF. CDR3 in DNA: TGTGCTCTTGGGGAAATTTGGGGAACTTCCTCTTCATACTGGGGGATACGGACCGATAAACTCATCTTT.

On this clone itself: The likely explanation is a read error, given a far larger clone one base away. Other DNA sequences within the sample encode an identical CDR3. The V call is TRDV1, the J call TRDJ1, with D maybe TRDD3 (5 bases). Germline V gene data show CDR1 as TSWWSYY and CDR2 as QGS. The CDR3 consists of 17 residues. CDR3 bases: TGTGCCCTTGGGGACCATACAGCAGGGGGTTACACCGATAAACTCATCTTT. Residues: CALGDHTAGGYTDKLIF.

In this sample, this clone turned up many times. The TCRdb protein, from a much larger clone, departs from this DNA's translation at residue 13, likely by read error; the protein shown derives from the DNA. The chain employs TRDV2 and TRDJ1; 8 nucleotides line up with TRDD3. TCRdb supplies no J gene; here it was assigned by aligning the nucleotide sequence to germline. V was pared by 0 bases and J by 3 bases, with 14 bases of the junction left unmatched. The CDR3 is 18 residues long. In germline, CDR1 is GEAIGNYY, CDR2 EKD. The CDR3 protein is CACDTSVLGAKYADKLIF. In nucleotides, the CDR3 is TGTGCCTGTGACACCTCGGTACTGGGGGCCAAGTACGCCGATAAACTCATCTTT.

This clone was recorded at least ten times. This DNA's translation and the protein TCRdb lists, from a much larger clone, do not match at residue 3, likely due to a read error; the protein shown is translated from the DNA. DNA of the CDR3: TGTGCCTCTCGAAGGTCCCTTTACTGGGGGACCCACCGATCCGATAAACTCATCTTT. This encodes CASRRSLYWGTHRSDKLIF. The chain employs TRDV3 and TRDJ1; 9 positions match TRDD3. Losses at the gene ends were 4 bases for V and 3 bases for J; bases not matched to a gene: 24. Looked up from germline, CDR1 is TVYSNPD and CDR2 is GDNSRS (reference sequence). The CDR3 is 19 residues long.

This clone showed up many times. This chain's CDR3 is CALGEPPSNMYWGIRPTDKLIF. The DNA of the CDR3 is TGTGCTCTTGGGGAACCTCCTTCCAACATGTACTGGGGGATACGCCCCACCGATAAACTCATCTTT. The V gene is TRDV1, the J gene TRDJ1; 13 positions agree with TRDD3. V was pared by 1 base and J by 1 base, with 18 bases of the junction left unmatched. The CDR3 is 22 residues long. Germline V gene sequence: CDR1 TSWWSYY, CDR2 QGS.

This clone has ten or more counts. The translation of this DNA and the TCRdb protein of a much larger clone differ at residue 14, probably owing to a read error; the protein shown here is translated from the DNA. The rearrangement joins TRDV1 to TRDJ1, with 9 positions matching TRDD2. This CDR3 contains 22 residues. Unmatched junction bases numbered 22, after V lost 0 bases and J lost 2 bases. CDR1 TSWWSYY and CDR2 QGS come from the germline V gene. CDR3 in DNA: TGTGCTCTTGGGGAACTGCATACCACCCGCCTTCCTACTTCCAGTTTTACCGATAAACTCATCTTT. It translates to CALGELHTTRLPTSSFTDKLIF.

Points on this clone: A read error likely explains this, since a far larger clone differs by one base. Other DNA sequences in this sample translate to the same CDR3. The V gene is TRDV1, the J gene TRDJ1, with D perhaps TRDD3 (6 bases). The CDR3 covers 25 residues. The germline V gene encodes CDR1 TSWWSYY and CDR2 QGS. This CDR3 reads CALGELYLYPLLIMGGYLYTDKLIF. In nucleotides, the CDR3 is TGTGCCCTTGGGGAACTCTACTTATATCCTCTCCTGATAATGGGGGGGTATCTTTACACCGATAAACTCATCTTT.

Note on this clone: A far larger clone is one base from this, pointing to a likely read error. Within the sample, other DNA sequences also encode this same CDR3. The chain employs TRDV1 and TRDJ1, with 13 positions matching TRDD3. The CDR3 extends over 21 amino acids. In germline, CDR1 is TSWWSYY, CDR2 QGS. Trimming took 9 bases from V and 5 from J; bases not matched to a gene: 27. The CDR3 bases are TGTGCTCTGCGGGTCCTTCCTACGATAATAACTGGGGGATACGCTACTGATAAACTCATCTTT. Amino acid sequence: CALRVLPTIITGGYATDKLIF.

This clone was counted ten times or more. The protein held in TCRdb is that of a much larger clone and does not match this DNA's translation at residue 8, likely because of a read error; the protein shown is translated from the DNA. This chain uses TRDV1 with TRDJ1; no firm D call. Germline CDR1 reads TSWWSYY; CDR2 reads QGS. The CDR3 length is 12 residues. This CDR3 is CALGERTGKLIF. For the CDR3, the DNA is TGTGCTCTTGGGGAACGAACCGGTAAACTCATCTTT.

Comment on this clone: This DNA translates differently at residue 15 from the TCRdb protein, which is that of a much larger clone; a read error is likely, and the protein shown is the DNA's own translation. The chain combines TRDV1 with TRDJ1, with D perhaps matching TRDD2 (6 bases). Because TCRdb records no J gene, it was assigned here through a match of the DNA to germline. Germline assignment: CDR1 TSWWSYY and CDR2 QGS. Trimming took off 1 base at V and 3 bases at J, with 27 bases between the two ends. The CDR3 covers 20 residues. In DNA form, the CDR3 reads TGTGCTCTTGGGGAACCCCCGGAAGACCTTCCCCAAAAGTACTCCGATAAACTCATCTTT. It codes for CALGEPPEDLPQKYSDKLIF.

The table lists this clone with many counts. The chain combines TRDV1 with TRDJ1; the match to TRDD3 covers 10 bases. CDR3 size: 18 residues. Germline V gene lookup returns CDR1 TSWWSYY and CDR2 QGS. V was clipped by 5 bases and J by 4 bases; unmatched bases: 16. This chain's CDR3 is CALGKGNLRGIRHDKLIF. DNA of the CDR3: TGTGCTCTTGGGAAGGGAAACCTACGGGGGATACGTCACGATAAACTCATCTTT.

With respect to this clone: The protein in TCRdb stems from a much larger clone and differs at residue 6 from this DNA's translation, likely a read error; here the protein is translated from the DNA. The J gene is TRDJ1, the V gene TRDV1, with D perhaps assigned TRDD2 or TRDD3 (5 bases each). No J gene is reported in TCRdb; it was inferred here by comparing the DNA with germline. Germline loops: CDR1 TSWWSYY, CDR2 QGS. V lost 2 bases, J lost 2 bases, and 33 bases lay in between. This CDR3 region has 22 residues. The CDR3 loop reads CALGEGLLDLLHGDVGTDKLIF. In DNA, the CDR3 is TGTGCTCTTGGGGAAGGTCTACTTGACCTACTCCATGGGGACGTGGGAACCGATAAACTCATCTTT.

Comment on this clone: Since a far larger clone is one base different, this is likely a read error. The same CDR3 arises from other DNA sequences in this sample as well. The J gene is TRDJ1, the V gene TRDV1; 10 positions match TRDD3. The CDR3 loop spans 13 amino acids. With V trimmed by 4 bases and J by 7 bases, 3 bases remained unmatched. Germline-derived CDR1 and CDR2 are TSWWSYY and QGS. The CDR3: CALGVLGDAKLIF. DNA of the CDR3: TGTGCTCTTGGGGTACTGGGGGATGCTAAACTCATCTTT.

A remark on this clone: TCRdb records a much larger clone's protein for this DNA, with a difference at residue 6 that likely arises from a read error; the protein given is the translation of the DNA. The gene calls are TRDV1 and TRDJ1; 7 nucleotides agree with TRDD2. The germline V gene encodes CDR1 TSWWSYY and CDR2 QGS. This CDR3 comprises 16 residues. The junction had 6 bases not matched to a gene; V was cut back by 1 base and J by 1 base. The CDR3, as DNA: TGTGCTCTTGGGGAACCATCTTCCTATAGCACCGATAAACTCATCTTT. This encodes CALGEPSSYSTDKLIF.

Note on this clone: This DNA's translation differs at residue 16 from TCRdb's protein, which comes from a much larger clone; a read error is likely, and the protein shown is translated from the DNA. The chain uses TRDV1 and TRDJ1, with TRDD3 identical over 10 bases. TCRdb lists no J gene, so it was determined here by aligning the DNA to germline. The germline gives CDR1 TSWWSYY, CDR2 QGS. With V trimmed by 2 bases and J by 3 bases, 21 bases remained unmatched. The length of the CDR3 is 21 residues. The DNA for the CDR3 is TGTGCTCTTGGGGAAATGAACACCGGGGGATACGCAGTAAGGTACGCCGATAAACTCATCTTT. Translating it yields CALGEMNTGGYAVRYADKLIF.

A few counts support this clone. With a far larger clone one base away, a read error is the likely cause. The same CDR3 is also encoded by other DNA sequences in this sample. The V gene call is TRDV3, and the J gene call is absent; the DNA was not used to check the table's D call, TRDD3. CDR1 is TVYSNPD, CDR2 GDNSRS, per germline (reference sequence). CDR3 length: 19 amino acids. In DNA form, the CDR3 reads TGTGCCTTCCAGTGGCCTCCTAATCTACTGGGGGATAGCAGAAATAAGCTCATCTTT. Translated, it gives CAFQWPPNLLGDSRNKLIF.